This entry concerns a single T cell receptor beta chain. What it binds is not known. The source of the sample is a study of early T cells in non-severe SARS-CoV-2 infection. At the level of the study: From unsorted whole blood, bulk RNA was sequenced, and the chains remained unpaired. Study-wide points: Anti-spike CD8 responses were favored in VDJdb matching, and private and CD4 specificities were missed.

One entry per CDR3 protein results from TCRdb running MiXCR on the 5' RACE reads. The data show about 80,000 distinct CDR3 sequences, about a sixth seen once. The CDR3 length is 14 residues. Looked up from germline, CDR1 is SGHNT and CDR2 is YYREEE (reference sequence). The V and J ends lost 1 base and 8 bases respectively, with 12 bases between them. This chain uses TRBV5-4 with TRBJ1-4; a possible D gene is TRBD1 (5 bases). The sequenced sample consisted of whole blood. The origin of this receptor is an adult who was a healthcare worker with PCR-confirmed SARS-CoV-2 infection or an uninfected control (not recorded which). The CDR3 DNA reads TGTGCCAGCAGCTTGAAGGGGACGGCGGAAAAACTGTTTTTT. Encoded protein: CASSLKGTAEKLFF.